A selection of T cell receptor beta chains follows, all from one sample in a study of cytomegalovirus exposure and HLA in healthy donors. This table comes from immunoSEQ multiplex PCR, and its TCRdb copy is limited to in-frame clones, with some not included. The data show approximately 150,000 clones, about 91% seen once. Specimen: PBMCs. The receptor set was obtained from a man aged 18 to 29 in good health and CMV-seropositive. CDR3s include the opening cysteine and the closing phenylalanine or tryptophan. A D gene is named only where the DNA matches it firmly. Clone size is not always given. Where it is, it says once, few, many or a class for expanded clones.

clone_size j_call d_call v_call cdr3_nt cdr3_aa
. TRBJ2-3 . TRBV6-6 TGTGCCAGCAGTTTAAAGGGAGCTGGAGATACGCAGTATTTT CASSLKGAGDTQYF
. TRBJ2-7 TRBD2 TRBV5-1 TGCGCCAGCTCTAGCGGCCCATTCTACGAGCAGTACTTC CASSSGPFYEQYF
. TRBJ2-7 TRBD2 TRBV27 TGTGCCAGCAGTTTGGCCGGGACTATAATGTACGAGCAGTACTTC CASSLAGTIMYEQYF
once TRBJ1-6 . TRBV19 TGTGCCAGTAGACCCGGACAGTCAATTAATTCACCCCTCCACTTT CASRPGQSINSPLHF
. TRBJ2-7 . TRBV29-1 TGCAGCGTTGAAGTTCCAGGGGACTACGAGCAGTACTTC CSVEVPGDYEQYF
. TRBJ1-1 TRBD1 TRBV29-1 TGCAGCGTTGTAACCGGGACAGCGAACACTGAAGCTTTCTTT CSVVTGTANTEAFF
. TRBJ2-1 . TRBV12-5 TGTGCTAGTGGTTTTATCGATCCCCGAGGTTCGGATGAGCAGTTCTTC CASGFIDPRGSDEQFF
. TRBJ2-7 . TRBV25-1 TGTGCCAGCAGTGAATATCGTGGGAGATCCTACGAGCAGTACTTC CASSEYRGRSYEQYF
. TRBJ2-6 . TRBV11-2 TGTGCCAGCAGCTTATTTTCAGGCTCTGGGGCCAACGTCCTGACTTTC CASSLFSGSGANVLTF
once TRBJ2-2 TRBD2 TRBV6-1 TGTGCCAGCAGACTAGCGGGAGGGTCCGGGGAGCTGTTTTTT CASRLAGGSGELFF
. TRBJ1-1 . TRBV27 TGTGCCAGCAGTCCCAGGACATCCACTGAAGCTTTCTTT CASSPRTSTEAFF
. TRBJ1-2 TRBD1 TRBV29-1 TGCAGCGTTGGACAGGGGGTTCTGTATGGCTACACCTTC CSVGQGVLYGYTF
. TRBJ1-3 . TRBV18 TGTGCCAGCTCACCAGGGGCAGGTGACACCATATATTTT CASSPGAGDTIYF
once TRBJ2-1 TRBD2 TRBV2 TGTGCCAGCAGGCAGGGACTAGCGGGAGGGCTTTGGAATGAGCAGTTCTTC CASRQGLAGGLWNEQFF
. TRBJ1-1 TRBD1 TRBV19 TGTGCCAGTAGTATGAGGACAGGGGGGATGGACACTGAAGCTTTCTTT CASSMRTGGMDTEAFF
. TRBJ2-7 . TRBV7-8 TGTGCCAGCAGTGATAGGCGGTCTTCCGAGCAGTACTTC CASSDRRSSEQYF
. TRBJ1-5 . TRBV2 TGTGCCAGCAGTTTACGGCGGAATAGCAATCAGCCCCAGCATTTT CASSLRRNSNQPQHF
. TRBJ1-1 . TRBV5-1 TGCGCCAGCAGCTTGGCAGGATTCGCTGAAGCTTTCTTT CASSLAGFAEAFF
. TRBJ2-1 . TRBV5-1 TGCGCCAGCAGCCCACCGGGACTGGGCTACAATGAGCAGTTCTTC CASSPPGLGYNEQFF
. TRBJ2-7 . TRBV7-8 TGTGCCAGCAGCTTGGGGGGACAGTTCTACGAGCAGTACTTC CASSLGGQFYEQYF
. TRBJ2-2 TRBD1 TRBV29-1 TGCAGCGTTGTAAGATGGGGACAGAGGGCCGGGGAGCTGTTTTTT CSVVRWGQRAGELFF
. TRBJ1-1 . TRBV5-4 TGTGCCAGCAGCTTTGAGACTGAAGCTTTCTTT CASSFETEAFF
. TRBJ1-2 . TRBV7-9 TGTGCCAGCAGCTTAGAAGTGTCCCGGGTTTATGACTATGGCTACACCTTC CASSLEVSRVYDYGYTF
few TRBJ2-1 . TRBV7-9 TGTGCCAGCAGCTTAGCGCTTTCTAGCAATGAGCAGTTCTTC CASSLALSSNEQFF
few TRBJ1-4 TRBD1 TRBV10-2 TGCGCCAGCAGTGCGACAGGGGAAAAACTGTTTTTT CASSATGEKLFF
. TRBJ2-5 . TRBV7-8 TGTGCCAGCAGCCGACCTGGGGGGGGCGTTGAGACCCAGTACTTC CASSRPGGGVETQYF
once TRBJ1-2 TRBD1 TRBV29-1 TGCAGCGCAGAACACAGGGGGAGCGTTGGCTACACCTTC CSAEHRGSVGYTF
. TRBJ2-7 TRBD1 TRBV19 TGTGCCAGCCGGGGACAGGGGACCTACGAGCAGTACTTC CASRGQGTYEQYF
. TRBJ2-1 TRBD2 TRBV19 TGTGCCAGTGGGGTGACTAGCGGGGATTACAATGAGCAGTTCTTC CASGVTSGDYNEQFF
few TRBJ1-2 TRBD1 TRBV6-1 TGTGCCAGCATTCCTGGACAGGGGGCGCGGGGCTACACCTTC CASIPGQGARGYTF
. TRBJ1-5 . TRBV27 TGTGCCAGCAGTTTTTCAGGGGATCAGCCCCAGCATTTT CASSFSGDQPQHF
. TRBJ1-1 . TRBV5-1 TGCGCCAGTCGGGTGGGGAACACTGAAGCTTTCTTT CASRVGNTEAFF
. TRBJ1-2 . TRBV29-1 TGCAGCTTCTTCGACAGCGACTCGTCTAACTATGGCTACACCTTC CSFFDSDSSNYGYTF
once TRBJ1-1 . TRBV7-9 TGTGCCAGCAGCTTAGTTGTGAGGTCCTACACTGAAGCTTTCTTT CASSLVVRSYTEAFF
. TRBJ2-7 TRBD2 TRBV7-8 TGTGCCAGCAGCCGGTCTAGCGGGAGATACGAGCAGTACTTC CASSRSSGRYEQYF
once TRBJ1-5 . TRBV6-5 TGTGCCAGCAGAGAGGCTCAGGGTAGCAATCAGCCCCAGCATTTT CASREAQGSNQPQHF
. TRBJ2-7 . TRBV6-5 TGTGCCAGCGGATCGGGCGAGCAGTACTTC CASGSGEQYF
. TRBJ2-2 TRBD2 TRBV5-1 TGCGCCAGCAGCTTGGCGACCCTAGCGGGAGAGGGGACCGGGGAGCTGTTTTTT CASSLATLAGEGTGELFF
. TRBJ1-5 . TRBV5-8 TGTGCCAGCAGCCCCCGGGGTAGGGTTGCGGGTCAGCCCCAGCATTTT CASSPRGRVAGQPQHF
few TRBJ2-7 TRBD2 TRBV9 TGTGCCAGCAGCTCAACGTCCCAGCGGGGGGGCAGCCAGCAGTACTTC CASSSTSQRGGSQQYF
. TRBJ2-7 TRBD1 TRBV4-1 TGCGCCAGCAGCCACCCGGGACAGACTACCTACGAGCAGTACTTC CASSHPGQTTYEQYF
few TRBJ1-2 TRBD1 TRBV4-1 TGCGCCAGCAGCCAAGACCGGGACAGGGGCCCTTATGGCTACACCTTC CASSQDRDRGPYGYTF
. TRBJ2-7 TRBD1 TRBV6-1 TGTGCCAGCAGTGAAGATGGGACAGGCTCCTACGAGCAGTACTTC CASSEDGTGSYEQYF
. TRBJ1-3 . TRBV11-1 TGTGCCAGCAGCCTCAGGATGACTGGAAACACCATATATTTT CASSLRMTGNTIYF
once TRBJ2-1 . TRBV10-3 TGTGCCATCAGTGAGGTTGAGAAGCCCCTTGAGCAGTTCTTC CAISEVEKPLEQFF
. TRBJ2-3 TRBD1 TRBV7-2 TGTGCCAGCAGCCGAAGAACCGGGACAGCCACAGATACGCAGTATTTT CASSRRTGTATDTQYF